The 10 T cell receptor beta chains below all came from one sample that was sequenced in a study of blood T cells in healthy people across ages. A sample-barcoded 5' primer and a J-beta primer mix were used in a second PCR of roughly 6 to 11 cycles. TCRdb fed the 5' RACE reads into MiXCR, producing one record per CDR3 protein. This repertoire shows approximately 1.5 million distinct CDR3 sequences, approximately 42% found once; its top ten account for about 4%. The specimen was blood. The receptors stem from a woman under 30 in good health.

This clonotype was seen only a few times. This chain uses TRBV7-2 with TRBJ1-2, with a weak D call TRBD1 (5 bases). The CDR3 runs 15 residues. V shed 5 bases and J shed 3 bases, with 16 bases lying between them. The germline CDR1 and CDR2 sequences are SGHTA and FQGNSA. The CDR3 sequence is CASSTGRPLDYGYTF. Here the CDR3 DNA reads TGTGCCAGCAGCACAGGACGCCCCCTTGACTATGGCTACACCTTC.

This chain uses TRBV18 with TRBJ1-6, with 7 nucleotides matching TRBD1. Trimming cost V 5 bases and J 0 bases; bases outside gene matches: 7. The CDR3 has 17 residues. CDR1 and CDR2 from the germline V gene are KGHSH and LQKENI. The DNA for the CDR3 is TGTGCCAGCTCAGACGGGACAGAGAGCTCCTATAATTCACCCCTCCACTTT. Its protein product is CASSDGTESSYNSPLHF.

As DNA, the CDR3 is TGTGCCAGCAGCTCAAGCATAGGAGCCCAGCATTTT. Translated: CASSSSIGAQHF. The gene calls are TRBV7-2 and TRBJ1-5; no firm D call. V was pared by 4 bases and J by 11 bases, with 12 bases between. Per germline, CDR1 SGHTA and CDR2 FQGNSA. CDR3 length equals 12 residues.

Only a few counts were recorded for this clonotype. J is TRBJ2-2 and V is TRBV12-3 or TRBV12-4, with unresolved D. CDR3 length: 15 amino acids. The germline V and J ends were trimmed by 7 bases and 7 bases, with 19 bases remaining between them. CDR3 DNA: TGTGCCAGCACAGTTCTTATGGATCCGGGCGGGGAGCTGTTTTTT. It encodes CASTVLMDPGGELFF.

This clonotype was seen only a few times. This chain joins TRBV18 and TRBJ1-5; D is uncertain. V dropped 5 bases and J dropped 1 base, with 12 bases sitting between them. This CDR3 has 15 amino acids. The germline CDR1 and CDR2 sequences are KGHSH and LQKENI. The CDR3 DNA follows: TGTGCCAGCTCAACAAGCCCGGGGAGCAATCAGCCCCAGCATTTT. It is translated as CASSTSPGSNQPQHF.

CDR3 sequence: CASSVTVAGNEQYF. In DNA, the CDR3 is TGTGCCAGCAGCGTGACGGTGGCGGGCAACGAGCAGTACTTC. V is TRBV9 and J is TRBJ2-4; D possibly corresponds to TRBD2 (5 bases). Judging by the DNA end, TRBJ2-7 fits better; the J call may be wrong. Germline CDR1 SGDLS, CDR2 YYNGEE. The CDR3 runs to 14 residues.

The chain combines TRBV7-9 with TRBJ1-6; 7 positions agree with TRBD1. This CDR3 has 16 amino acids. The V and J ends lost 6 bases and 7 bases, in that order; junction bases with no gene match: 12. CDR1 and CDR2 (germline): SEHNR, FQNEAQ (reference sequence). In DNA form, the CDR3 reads TGTGCCAGCAGGCTGACAGGGAAGGGTGAAAATTCACCCCTCCACTTT. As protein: CASRLTGKGENSPLHF.

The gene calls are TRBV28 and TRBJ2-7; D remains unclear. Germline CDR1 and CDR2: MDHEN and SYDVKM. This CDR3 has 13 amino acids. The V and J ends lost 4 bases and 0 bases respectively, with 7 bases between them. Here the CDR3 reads CASSYGFSYEQYF. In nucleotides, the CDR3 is TGTGCCAGCAGTTACGGTTTCTCCTACGAGCAGTACTTC.

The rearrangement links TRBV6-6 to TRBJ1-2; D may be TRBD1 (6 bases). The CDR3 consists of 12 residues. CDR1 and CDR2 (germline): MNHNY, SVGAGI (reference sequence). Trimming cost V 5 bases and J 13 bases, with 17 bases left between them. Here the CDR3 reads CASSRSDRPATF. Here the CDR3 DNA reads TGTGCCAGCAGTCGCTCGGACAGACCTGCCACCTTC.

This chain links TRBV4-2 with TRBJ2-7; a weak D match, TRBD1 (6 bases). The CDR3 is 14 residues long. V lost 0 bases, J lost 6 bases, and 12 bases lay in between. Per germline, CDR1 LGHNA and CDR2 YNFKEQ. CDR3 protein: CASSQDRGWLEQYF. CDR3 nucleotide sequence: TGTGCCAGCAGCCAAGACAGGGGATGGCTCGAGCAGTACTTC.